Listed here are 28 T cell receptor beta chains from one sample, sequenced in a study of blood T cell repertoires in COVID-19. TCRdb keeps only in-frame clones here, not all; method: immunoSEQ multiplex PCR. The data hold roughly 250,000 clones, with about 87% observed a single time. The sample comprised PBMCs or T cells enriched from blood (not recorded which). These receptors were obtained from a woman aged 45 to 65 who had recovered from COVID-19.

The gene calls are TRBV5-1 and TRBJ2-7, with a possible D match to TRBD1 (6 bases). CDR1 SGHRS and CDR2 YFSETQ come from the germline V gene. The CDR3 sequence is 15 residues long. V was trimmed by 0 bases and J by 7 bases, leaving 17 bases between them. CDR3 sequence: CASSLEVAGASEQYF. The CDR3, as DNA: TGCGCCAGCAGCTTGGAAGTTGCAGGGGCGAGTGAGCAGTACTTC. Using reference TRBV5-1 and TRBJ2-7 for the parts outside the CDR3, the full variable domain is KAGVTQTPRYLIKTRGQQVTLSCSPISGHRSVSWYQQTPGQGLQFLFEYFSETQRNKGNFPGRFSGRQFSNSRSEMNVSTLELGDSALYLCASSLEVAGASEQYFGPGTRLTVT.

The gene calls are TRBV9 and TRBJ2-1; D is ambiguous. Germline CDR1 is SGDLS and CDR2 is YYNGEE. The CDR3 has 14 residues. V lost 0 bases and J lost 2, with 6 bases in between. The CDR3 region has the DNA TGTGCCAGCAGCGTAGTCGTCGCCTACAATGAGCAGTTCTTC. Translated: CASSVVVAYNEQFF.

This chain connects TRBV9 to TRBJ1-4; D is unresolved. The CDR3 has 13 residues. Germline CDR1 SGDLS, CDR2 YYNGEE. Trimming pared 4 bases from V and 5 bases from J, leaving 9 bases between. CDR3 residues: CASSTGLNEKLFF. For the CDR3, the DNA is TGTGCCAGCAGCACGGGTCTCAATGAAAAACTGTTTTTT.

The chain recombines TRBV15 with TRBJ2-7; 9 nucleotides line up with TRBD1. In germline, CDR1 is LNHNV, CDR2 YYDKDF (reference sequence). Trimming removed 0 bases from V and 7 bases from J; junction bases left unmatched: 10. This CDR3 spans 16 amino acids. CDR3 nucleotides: TGTGCCACCAGCAGAGATTGGGACAGGGCGACGAGTGAGCAGTACTTC. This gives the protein CATSRDWDRATSEQYF. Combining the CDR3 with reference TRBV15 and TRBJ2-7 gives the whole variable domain DAMVIQNPRYQVTQFGKPVTLSCSQTLNHNVMYWYQQKSSQAPKLLFHYYDKDFNNEADTPDNFQSRRPNTSFCFLDIRSPGLGDTAMYLCATSRDWDRATSEQYFGPGTRLTVT.

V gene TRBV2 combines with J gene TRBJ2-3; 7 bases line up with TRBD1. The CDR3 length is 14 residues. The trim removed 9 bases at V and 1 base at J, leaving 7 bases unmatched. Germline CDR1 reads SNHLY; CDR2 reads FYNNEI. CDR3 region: CASSGGRGTDTQYF. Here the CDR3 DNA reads TGTGCCAGTTCAGGGGGACGGGGCACAGATACGCAGTATTTT. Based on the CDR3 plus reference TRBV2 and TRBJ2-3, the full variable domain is EPEVTQTPSHQVTQMGQEVILRCVPISNHLYFYWYRQILGQKVEFLVSFYNNEISEKSEIFDDQFSVERPDGSNFTLKIRSTKLEDSAMYFCASSGGRGTDTQYFGPGTRLTVL.

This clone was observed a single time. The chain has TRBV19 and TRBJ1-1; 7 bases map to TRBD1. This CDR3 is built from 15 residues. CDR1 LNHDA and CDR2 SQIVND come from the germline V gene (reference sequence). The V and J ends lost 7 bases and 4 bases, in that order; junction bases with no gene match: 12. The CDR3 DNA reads TGTGCCAGTACCAACAGGGGAGAAGGTTCCACTGAAGCTTTCTTT. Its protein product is CASTNRGEGSTEAFF.

The CDR3 sequence is CATSSGRAYKRAGELFF. CDR3 coding DNA: TGTGCCACCTCGAGCGGGAGGGCCTACAAGAGGGCCGGGGAGCTGTTTTTT. The J gene is TRBJ2-2, the V gene TRBV24-1, with TRBD2 identical over 10 bases. The trim removed 9 bases at V and 6 bases at J, leaving 15 bases unmatched. The CDR3 loop spans 17 amino acids. Per the germline V gene, CDR1 is KGHDR and CDR2 is SFDVKD.

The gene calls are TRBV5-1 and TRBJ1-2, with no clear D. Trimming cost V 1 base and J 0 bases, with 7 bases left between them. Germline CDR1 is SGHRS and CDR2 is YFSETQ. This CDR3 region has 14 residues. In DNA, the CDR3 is TGCGCCAGCAGCTTGTCACAGCCTAACTATGGCTACACCTTC. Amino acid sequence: CASSLSQPNYGYTF.

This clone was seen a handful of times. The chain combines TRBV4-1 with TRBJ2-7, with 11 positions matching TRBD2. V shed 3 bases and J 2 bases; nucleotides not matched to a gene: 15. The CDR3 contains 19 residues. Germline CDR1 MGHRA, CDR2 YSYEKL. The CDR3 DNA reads TGCGCCAGCAGCCACGGTTTAGCGGGAGGGAGCGGCACGGCCTACGAGCAGTACTTC. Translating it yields CASSHGLAGGSGTAYEQYF.

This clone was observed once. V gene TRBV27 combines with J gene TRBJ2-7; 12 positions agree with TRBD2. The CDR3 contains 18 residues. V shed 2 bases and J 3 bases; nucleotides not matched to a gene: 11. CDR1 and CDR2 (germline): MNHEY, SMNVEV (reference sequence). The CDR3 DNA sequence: TGTGCCAGCAGTTTAAAATGGTCCAGGACTAGCGGGATCTACGAGCAGTACTTC. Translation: CASSLKWSRTSGIYEQYF.

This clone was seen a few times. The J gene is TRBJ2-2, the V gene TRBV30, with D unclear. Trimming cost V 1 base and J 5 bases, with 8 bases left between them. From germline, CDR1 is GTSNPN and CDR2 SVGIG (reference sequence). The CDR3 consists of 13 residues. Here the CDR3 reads CAWSAGLTGELFF. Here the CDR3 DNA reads TGTGCCTGGAGTGCTGGGCTTACCGGGGAGCTGTTTTTT. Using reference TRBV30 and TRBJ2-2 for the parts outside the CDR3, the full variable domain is SQTIHQWPATLVQPVGSPLSLECTVEGTSNPNLYWYRQAAGRGLQLLFYSVGIGQISSEVPQNLSASRPQDRQFILSSKKLLLSDSGFYLCAWSAGLTGELFFGEGSRLTVL.

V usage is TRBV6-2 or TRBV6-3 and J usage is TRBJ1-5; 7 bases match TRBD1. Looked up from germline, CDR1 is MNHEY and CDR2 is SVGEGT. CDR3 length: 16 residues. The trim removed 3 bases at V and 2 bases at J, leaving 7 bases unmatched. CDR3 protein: CASSYRDRAGNQPQHF. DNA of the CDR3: TGTGCCAGCAGTTATCGAGACAGGGCGGGCAATCAGCCCCAGCATTTT.

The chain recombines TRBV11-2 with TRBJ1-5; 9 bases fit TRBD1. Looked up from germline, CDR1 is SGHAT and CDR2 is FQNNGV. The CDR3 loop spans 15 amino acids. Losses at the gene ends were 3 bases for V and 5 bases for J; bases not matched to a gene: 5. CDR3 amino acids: CASSFGTGWDQPQHF. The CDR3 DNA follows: TGTGCCAGCAGCTTCGGGACAGGGTGGGATCAGCCCCAGCATTTT.

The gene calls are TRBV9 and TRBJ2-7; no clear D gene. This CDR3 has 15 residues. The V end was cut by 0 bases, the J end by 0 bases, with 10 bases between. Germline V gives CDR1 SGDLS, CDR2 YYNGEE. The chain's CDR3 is CASSVGSESSYEQYF. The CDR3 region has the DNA TGTGCCAGCAGCGTAGGGAGCGAGAGCTCCTACGAGCAGTACTTC.

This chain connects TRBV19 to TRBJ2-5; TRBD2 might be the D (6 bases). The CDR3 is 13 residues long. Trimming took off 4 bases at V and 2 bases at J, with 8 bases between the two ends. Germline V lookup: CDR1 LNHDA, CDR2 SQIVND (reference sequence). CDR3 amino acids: CASSTGVQETQYF. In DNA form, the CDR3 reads TGTGCCAGTAGTACGGGAGTGCAAGAGACCCAGTACTTC.

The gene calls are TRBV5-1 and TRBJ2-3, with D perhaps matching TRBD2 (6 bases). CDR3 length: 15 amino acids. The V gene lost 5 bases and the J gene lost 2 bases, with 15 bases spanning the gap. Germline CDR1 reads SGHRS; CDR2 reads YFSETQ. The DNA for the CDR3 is TGCGCCAGCAGGAAGGGTAGCGGTAACACAGATACGCAGTATTTT. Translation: CASRKGSGNTDTQYF.

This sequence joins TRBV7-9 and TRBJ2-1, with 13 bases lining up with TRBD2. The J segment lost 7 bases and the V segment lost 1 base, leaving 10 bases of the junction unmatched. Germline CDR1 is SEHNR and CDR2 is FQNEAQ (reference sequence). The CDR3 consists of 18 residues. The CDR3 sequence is CASSLGLAGGRLRNEQFF. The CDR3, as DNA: TGTGCCAGCAGCTTAGGACTAGCGGGAGGTAGGTTGAGGAATGAGCAGTTCTTC.

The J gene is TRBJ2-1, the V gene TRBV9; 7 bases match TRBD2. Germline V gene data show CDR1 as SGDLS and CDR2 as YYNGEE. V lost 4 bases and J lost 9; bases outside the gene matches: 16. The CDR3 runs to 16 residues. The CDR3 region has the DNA TGTGCCAGCAGCCCCGCAGGTAGCGGGCTACGGATTGAGCAGTTCTTC. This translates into CASSPAGSGLRIEQFF. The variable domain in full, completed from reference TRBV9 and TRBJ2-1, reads DSGVTQTPKHLITATGQRVTLRCSPRSGDLSVYWYQQSLDQGLQFLIQYYNGEERAKGNILERFSAQQFPDLHSELNLSSLELGDSALYFCASSPAGSGLRIEQFFGPGTRLTVL.

CDR3 coding DNA: TGTGCCAGTACCCCCCCGGGACAAAGGAACACTGAAGCTTTCTTT. Translating it yields CASTPPGQRNTEAFF. V is TRBV19 and J is TRBJ1-1; weak D call: TRBD1 (6 bases). Germline V CDR1 and CDR2: LNHDA, SQIVND (reference sequence). The CDR3 contains 15 residues. The ends were cut back, 7 bases at V and 1 base at J, with 16 bases in the middle.

The CDR3, as DNA: TGCGCCAGCAGCCAAAAGCCCGGAGGAGGTGGGGACAATGAGCAGTTCTTC. Encoded protein: CASSQKPGGGGDNEQFF. V and J are TRBV4-3 and TRBJ2-1; possibly TRBD2 for D (5 bases). The CDR3 consists of 17 residues. Deletions cut 2 bases from V and 5 bases from J, with 19 bases between. The germline V gene encodes CDR1 LGHNA and CDR2 YSLEER.

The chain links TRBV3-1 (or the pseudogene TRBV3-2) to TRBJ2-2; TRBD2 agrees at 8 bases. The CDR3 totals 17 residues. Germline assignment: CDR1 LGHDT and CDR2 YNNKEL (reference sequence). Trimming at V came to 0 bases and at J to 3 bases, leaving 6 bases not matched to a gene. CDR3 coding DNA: TGTGCCAGCAGCCAAGATTATCTAGCGGGCCACACCGGGGAGCTGTTTTTT. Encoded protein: CASSQDYLAGHTGELFF.

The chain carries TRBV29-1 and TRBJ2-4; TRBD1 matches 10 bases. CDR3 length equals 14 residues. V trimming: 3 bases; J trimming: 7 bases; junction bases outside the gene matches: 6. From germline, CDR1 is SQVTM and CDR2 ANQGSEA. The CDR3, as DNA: TGCAGCGTTGAGGGGGACAGGGGTGTCAACATTCAGTACTTC. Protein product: CSVEGDRGVNIQYF.

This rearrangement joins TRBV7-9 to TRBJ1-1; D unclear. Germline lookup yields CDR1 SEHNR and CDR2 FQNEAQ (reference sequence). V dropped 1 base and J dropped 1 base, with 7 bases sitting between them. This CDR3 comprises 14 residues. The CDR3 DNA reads TGTGCCAGCAGCTTAGGAGGAGCGAACACTGAAGCTTTCTTT. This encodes CASSLGGANTEAFF.

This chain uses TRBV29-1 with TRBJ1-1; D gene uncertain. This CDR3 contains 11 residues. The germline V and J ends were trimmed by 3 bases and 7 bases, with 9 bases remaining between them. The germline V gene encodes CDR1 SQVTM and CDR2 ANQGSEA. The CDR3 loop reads CSVDLGGEAFF. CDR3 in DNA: TGCAGCGTTGATCTAGGAGGTGAAGCTTTCTTT.

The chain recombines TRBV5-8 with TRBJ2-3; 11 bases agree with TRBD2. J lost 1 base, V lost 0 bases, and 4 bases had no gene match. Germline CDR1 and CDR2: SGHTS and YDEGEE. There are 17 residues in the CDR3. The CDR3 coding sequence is TGTGCCAGCAGCTTGGCCGGACTAGCGGGCCGCACAGATACGCAGTATTTT. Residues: CASSLAGLAGRTDTQYF. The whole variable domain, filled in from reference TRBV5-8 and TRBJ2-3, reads EAGVTQSPTHLIKTRGQQATLRCSPISGHTSVYWYQQALGLGLQFLLWYDEGEERNRGNFPPRFSGRQFPNYSSELNVNALELEDSALYLCASSLAGLAGRTDTQYFGPGTRLTVL.

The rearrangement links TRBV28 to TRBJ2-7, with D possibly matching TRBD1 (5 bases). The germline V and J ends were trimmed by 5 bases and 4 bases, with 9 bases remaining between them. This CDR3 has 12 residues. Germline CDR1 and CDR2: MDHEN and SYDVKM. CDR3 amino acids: CASSRQGYEQYF. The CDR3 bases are TGTGCCAGCAGTAGGCAGGGTTACGAGCAGTACTTC.

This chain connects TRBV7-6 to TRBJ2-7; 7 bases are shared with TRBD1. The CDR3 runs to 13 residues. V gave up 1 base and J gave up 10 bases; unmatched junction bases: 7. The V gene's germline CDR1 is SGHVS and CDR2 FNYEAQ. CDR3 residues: CASSLERKGAQYF. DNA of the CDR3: TGTGCCAGCAGCTTAGAGAGGAAGGGGGCTCAGTACTTC. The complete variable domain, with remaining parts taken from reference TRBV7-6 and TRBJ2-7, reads GAGVSQSPRYKVTKRGQDVALRCDPISGHVSLYWYRQALGQGPEFLTYFNYEAQQDKSGLPNDRFSAERPEGSISTLTIQRTEQRDSAMYRCASSLERKGAQYFGPGTRLTVT.

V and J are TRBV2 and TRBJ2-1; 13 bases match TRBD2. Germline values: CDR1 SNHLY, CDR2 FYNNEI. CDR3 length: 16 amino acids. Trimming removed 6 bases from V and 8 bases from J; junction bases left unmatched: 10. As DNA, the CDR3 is TGTGCCAGCAGGGAAAGGACTAGCGGGAGTATCTATGAGCAGTTCTTC. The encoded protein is CASRERTSGSIYEQFF.